The present TCR beta chain was sequenced within a study of blood T cell repertoires in COVID-19. Study overall: There were acute and convalescent COVID-19 samples, and they came from the United States, Italy and Spain. T cells, B-cell-depleted T cells, or PBMCs provided the cDNA or gDNA that served as material.

This CDR3 is built from 12 residues. Trimming took off 11 bases at V and 3 bases at J, with 12 bases between the two ends. CDR1 is MNHNY and CDR2 is SVGAGI in the germline V gene (reference sequence). Per the authors' pipeline: Estimated nucleated cell counts came from reference gene primer amplification. Profiling relied on immunoSEQ multiplex PCR, and the TCRdb table lists in-frame clones only, not all of them. V and J calls and clone size are those listed in that table; D and trimming were worked out from the DNA. The data contain around 250,000 clones, roughly 86% of them singletons. Input material: peripheral blood. The source of this sequence is a woman in her 70s with active or convalescent COVID-19. The chain uses TRBV6-6 and TRBJ2-3; possible D gene TRBD1, 6 bases. CDR3 DNA sequence: TGTGCCGTCGCCCAGGGGACAGATACGCAGTATTTT. Translating it yields CAVAQGTDTQYF.